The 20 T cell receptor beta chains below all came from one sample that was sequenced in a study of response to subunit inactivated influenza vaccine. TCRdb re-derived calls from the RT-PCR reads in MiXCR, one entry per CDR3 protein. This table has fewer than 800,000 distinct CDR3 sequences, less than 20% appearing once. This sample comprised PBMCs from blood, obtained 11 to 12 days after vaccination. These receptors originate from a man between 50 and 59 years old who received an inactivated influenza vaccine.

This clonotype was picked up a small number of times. Here the CDR3 reads CASSPGTGAGTGETQYF. In DNA, the CDR3 is TGTGCCAGCAGCCCAGGGACAGGGGCCGGGACGGGGGAGACCCAGTACTTC. The gene calls are TRBV9 and TRBJ2-5; 10 bases are shared with TRBD1. This CDR3 spans 17 amino acids. After removal of 4 bases from V and 5 bases from J, the junction contained 14 bases not matched to a gene. The germline gives CDR1 SGDLS, CDR2 YYNGEE.

CDR3 region: CSARVGLAGGPGELFF. CDR3 DNA sequence: TGCAGTGCTAGAGTAGGACTAGCGGGAGGGCCCGGGGAGCTGTTTTTT. The V call is TRBV20-1, the J call TRBJ2-2; 15 positions agree with TRBD2. The CDR3 totals 16 residues. V was clipped by 1 base and J by 6 bases; unmatched bases: 3. Germline V gene sequence: CDR1 DFQATT, CDR2 SNEGSKA (reference sequence).

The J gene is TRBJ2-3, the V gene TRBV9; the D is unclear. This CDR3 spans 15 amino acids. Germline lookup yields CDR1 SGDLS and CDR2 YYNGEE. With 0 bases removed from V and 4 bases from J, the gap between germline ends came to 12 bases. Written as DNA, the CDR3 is TGTGCCAGCAGCGTAGTGTTTACCCCCCCAGATACGCAGTATTTT. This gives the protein CASSVVFTPPDTQYF. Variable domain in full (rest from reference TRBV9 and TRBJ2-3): DSGVTQTPKHLITATGQRVTLRCSPRSGDLSVYWYQQSLDQGLQFLIQYYNGEERAKGNILERFSAQQFPDLHSELNLSSLELGDSALYFCASSVVFTPPDTQYFGPGTRLTVL.

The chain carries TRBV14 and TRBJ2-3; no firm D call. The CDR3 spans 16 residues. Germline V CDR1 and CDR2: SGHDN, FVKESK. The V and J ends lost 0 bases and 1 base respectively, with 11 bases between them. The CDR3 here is CASSQEVLRGTDTQYF. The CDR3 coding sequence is TGTGCCAGCAGCCAAGAGGTCCTTCGAGGCACAGATACGCAGTATTTT.

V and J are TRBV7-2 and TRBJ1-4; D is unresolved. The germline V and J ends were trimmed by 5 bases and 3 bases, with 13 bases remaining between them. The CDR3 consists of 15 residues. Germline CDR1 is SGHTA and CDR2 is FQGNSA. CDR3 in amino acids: CASSPDVRANEKLFF. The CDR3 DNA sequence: TGTGCCAGCAGCCCCGACGTGCGGGCTAATGAAAAACTGTTTTTT. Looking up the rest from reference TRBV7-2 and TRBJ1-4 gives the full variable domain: GAGVSQSPSNKVTEKGKDVELRCDPISGHTALYWYRQSLGQGLEFLIYFQGNSAPDKSGLPSDRFSAERTGGSVSTLTIQRTQQEDSAVYLCASSPDVRANEKLFFGSGTQLSVL.

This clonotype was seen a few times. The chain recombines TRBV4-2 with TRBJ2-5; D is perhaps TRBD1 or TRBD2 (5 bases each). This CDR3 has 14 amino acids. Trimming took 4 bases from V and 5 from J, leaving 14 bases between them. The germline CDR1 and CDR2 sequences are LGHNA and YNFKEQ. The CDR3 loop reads CASSPRGQRETQYF. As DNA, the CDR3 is TGTGCCAGCAGCCCGAGGGGCCAGAGGGAGACCCAGTACTTC.

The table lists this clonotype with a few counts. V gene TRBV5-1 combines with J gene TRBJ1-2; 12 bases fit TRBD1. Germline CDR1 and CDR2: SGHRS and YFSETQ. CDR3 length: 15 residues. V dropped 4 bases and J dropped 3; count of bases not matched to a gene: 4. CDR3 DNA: TGCGCCAGCAGCGGAGGGACAGGGGGCTACTATGGCTACACCTTC. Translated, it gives CASSGGTGGYYGYTF. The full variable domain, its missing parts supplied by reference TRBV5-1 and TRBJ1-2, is KAGVTQTPRYLIKTRGQQVTLSCSPISGHRSVSWYQQTPGQGLQFLFEYFSETQRNKGNFPGRFSGRQFSNSRSEMNVSTLELGDSALYLCASSGGTGGYYGYTFGSGTRLTVV.

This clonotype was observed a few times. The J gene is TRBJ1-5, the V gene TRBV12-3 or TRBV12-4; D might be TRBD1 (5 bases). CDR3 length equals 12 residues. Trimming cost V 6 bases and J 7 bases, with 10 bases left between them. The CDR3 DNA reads TGTGCCAGCAGGCTCCGGGACCAGCCCCAGCATTTT. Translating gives CASRLRDQPQHF.

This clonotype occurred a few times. The CDR3 here is CASSQDRGSFTFNSPLHF. CDR3 sequence (DNA): TGTGCCAGCAGTCAAGACAGGGGCTCCTTCACTTTTAATTCACCCCTCCACTTT. This chain connects TRBV6-1 to TRBJ1-6, with 8 positions matching TRBD1. V shed 5 bases and J 6 bases; nucleotides not matched to a gene: 15. The V gene's germline CDR1 is MNHNS and CDR2 SASEGT. The CDR3 covers 18 residues.

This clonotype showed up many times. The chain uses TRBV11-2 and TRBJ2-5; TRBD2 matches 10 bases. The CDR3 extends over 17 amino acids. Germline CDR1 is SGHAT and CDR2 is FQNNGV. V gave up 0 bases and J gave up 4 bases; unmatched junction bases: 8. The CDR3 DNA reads TGTGCCAGCAGCTTAGACTTAGCGGGAGGAGGGATAGAGACCCAGTACTTC. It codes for CASSLDLAGGGIETQYF.

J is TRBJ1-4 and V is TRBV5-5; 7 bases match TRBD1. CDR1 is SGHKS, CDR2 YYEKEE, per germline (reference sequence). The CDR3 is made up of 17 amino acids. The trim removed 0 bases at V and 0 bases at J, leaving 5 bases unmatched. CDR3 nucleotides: TGTGCCAGCAGCTTGGGACAGGGAATTGCAACTAATGAAAAACTGTTTTTT. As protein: CASSLGQGIATNEKLFF.

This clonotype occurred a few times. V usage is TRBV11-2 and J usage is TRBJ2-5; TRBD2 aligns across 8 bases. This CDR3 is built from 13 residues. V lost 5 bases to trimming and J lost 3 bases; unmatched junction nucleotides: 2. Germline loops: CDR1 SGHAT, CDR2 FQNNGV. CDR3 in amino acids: CASSAGREETQYF. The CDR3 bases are TGTGCCAGCAGCGCCGGGAGGGAAGAGACCCAGTACTTC.

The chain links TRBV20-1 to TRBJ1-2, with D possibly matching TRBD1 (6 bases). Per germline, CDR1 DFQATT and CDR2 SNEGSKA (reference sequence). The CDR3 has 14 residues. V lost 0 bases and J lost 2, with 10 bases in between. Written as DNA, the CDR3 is TGCAGTGCTAGAGATATACAGGGCAACTATGGCTACACCTTC. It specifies CSARDIQGNYGYTF.

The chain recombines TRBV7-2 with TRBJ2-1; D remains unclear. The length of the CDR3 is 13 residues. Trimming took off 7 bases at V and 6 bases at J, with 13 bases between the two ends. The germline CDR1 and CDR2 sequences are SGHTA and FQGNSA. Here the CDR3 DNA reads TGTGCCAGCACCGAGGTTGTCGGCAATGAGCAGTTCTTC. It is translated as CASTEVVGNEQFF.

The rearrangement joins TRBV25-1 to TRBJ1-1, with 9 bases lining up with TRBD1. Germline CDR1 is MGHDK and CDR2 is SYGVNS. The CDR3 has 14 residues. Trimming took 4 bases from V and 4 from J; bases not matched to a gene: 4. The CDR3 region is CASSGGQGSTEAFF. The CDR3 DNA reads TGTGCCAGCAGTGGTGGACAGGGGTCCACTGAAGCTTTCTTT.

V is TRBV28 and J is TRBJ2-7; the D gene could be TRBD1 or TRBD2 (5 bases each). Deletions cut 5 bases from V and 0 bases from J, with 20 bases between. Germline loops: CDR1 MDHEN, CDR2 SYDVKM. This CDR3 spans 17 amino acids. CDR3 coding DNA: TGTGCCAGCAGTAAAGTCCTCCTCCGGGACCTCTCCTACGAGCAGTACTTC. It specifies CASSKVLLRDLSYEQYF.

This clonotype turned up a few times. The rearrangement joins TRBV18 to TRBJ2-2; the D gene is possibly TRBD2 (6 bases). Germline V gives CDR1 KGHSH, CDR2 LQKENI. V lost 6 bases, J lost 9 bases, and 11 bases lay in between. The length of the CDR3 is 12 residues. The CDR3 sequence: CASSPEGRELFF. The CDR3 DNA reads TGTGCCAGCTCCCCGGAGGGCCGGGAGCTGTTTTTT.

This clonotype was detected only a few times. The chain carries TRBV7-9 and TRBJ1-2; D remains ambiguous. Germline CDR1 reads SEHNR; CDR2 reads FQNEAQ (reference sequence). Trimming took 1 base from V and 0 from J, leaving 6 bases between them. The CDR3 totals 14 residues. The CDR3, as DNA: TGTGCCAGCAGCTTAGACGCTGCTAACTATGGCTACACCTTC. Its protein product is CASSLDAANYGYTF.

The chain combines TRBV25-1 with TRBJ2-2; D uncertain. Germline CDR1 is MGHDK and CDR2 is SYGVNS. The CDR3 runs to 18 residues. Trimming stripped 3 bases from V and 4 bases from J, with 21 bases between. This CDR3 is CASSDLSVDWSVTGELFF. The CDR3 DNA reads TGTGCCAGCAGTGACCTAAGCGTAGACTGGAGTGTCACCGGGGAGCTGTTTTTT.

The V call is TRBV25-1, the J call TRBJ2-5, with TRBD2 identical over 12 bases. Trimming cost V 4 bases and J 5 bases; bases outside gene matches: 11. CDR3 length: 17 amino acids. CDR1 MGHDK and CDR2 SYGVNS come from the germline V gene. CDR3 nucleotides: TGTGCCAGCAGTGCCGACGCTAGCGGGGGGGTTGGGGAGACCCAGTACTTC. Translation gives CASSADASGGVGETQYF.